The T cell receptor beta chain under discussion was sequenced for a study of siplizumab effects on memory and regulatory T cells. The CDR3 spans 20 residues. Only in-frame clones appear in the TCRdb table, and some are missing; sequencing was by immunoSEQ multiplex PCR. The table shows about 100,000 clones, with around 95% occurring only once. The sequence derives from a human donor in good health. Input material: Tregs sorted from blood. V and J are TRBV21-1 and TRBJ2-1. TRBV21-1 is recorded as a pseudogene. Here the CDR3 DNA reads TGTGCCAGCAGCAAAGACGCTAAATCTACAATGAGTTGTGTGCAGAATGAGCAGTTCTTC. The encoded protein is CASSKDAKSTMSCVQNEQFF.